These T cell receptor beta chains were read from a single sample in a study of blood T cell repertoires in COVID-19. TCRdb keeps only in-frame clones here, not all; method: immunoSEQ multiplex PCR. Found here are about 60,000 clones, approximately 79% of them singletons; the top ten hold less than 10%. Input material: peripheral blood. These receptors all come from a human donor in a cohort sampled during active COVID-19. Both conserved end residues are part of each CDR3. Fields, in order: V gene, D gene, J gene, clone size, CDR3 protein, CDR3 DNA. A D gene is named only where the DNA matches it firmly. Clone size is not always given. Where it is, it says once, few, many or a class for expanded clones.

v_gene: TRBV19
d_gene: -
j_gene: TRBJ2-3
abundance: -
CDR3aa: CASKSAGFTDTQYF
CDR3nt: TGTGCCAGCAAGAGTGCGGGATTCACAGATACGCAGTATTTT

v_gene: TRBV5-1
d_gene: TRBD2
j_gene: TRBJ2-3
abundance: -
CDR3aa: CASSSLLAGVPDTQYF
CDR3nt: TGCGCCAGCAGCTCCCTACTAGCGGGAGTCCCAGATACGCAGTATTTT

v_gene: TRBV28
d_gene: -
j_gene: TRBJ1-1
abundance: -
CDR3aa: CASAYRNTEAFF
CDR3nt: TGTGCCAGCGCGTACAGAAACACTGAAGCTTTCTTT

v_gene: TRBV24-1
d_gene: TRBD1
j_gene: TRBJ1-2
abundance: -
CDR3aa: CATGARDRNYGYTF
CDR3nt: TGTGCCACCGGAGCCAGGGACAGGAACTATGGCTACACCTTC

v_gene: TRBV12-3/TRBV12-4
d_gene: -
j_gene: TRBJ2-7
abundance: -
CDR3aa: CASRGGATGEQYF
CDR3nt: TGTGCCAGCAGAGGGGGGGCTACCGGAGAGCAGTACTTC

v_gene: TRBV28
d_gene: TRBD1
j_gene: TRBJ2-1
abundance: -
CDR3aa: CASSRGGRLNEQFF
CDR3nt: TGTGCCAGCAGTCGAGGGGGCCGTTTGAATGAGCAGTTCTTC

v_gene: TRBV19
d_gene: -
j_gene: TRBJ1-6
abundance: -
CDR3aa: CASSTFVSTDLYGHSPLHF
CDR3nt: TGTGCCAGTAGTACTTTTGTATCGACAGACCTTTATGGACATTCACCCCTCCACTTT

v_gene: TRBV4-3
d_gene: TRBD1
j_gene: TRBJ1-1
abundance: once
CDR3aa: CASSQDSGQTTEAFF
CDR3nt: TGCGCCAGCAGCCAAGATTCGGGACAGACCACTGAAGCTTTCTTT

v_gene: TRBV6-5
d_gene: -
j_gene: TRBJ2-7
abundance: -
CDR3aa: CASSYSPGGGYEQYF
CDR3nt: TGTGCCAGCAGTTACTCGCCCGGAGGTGGCTACGAGCAGTACTTC

v_gene: TRBV28
d_gene: TRBD1
j_gene: TRBJ1-5
abundance: once
CDR3aa: CASSLGAGGGQPQHF
CDR3nt: TGTGCCAGCAGTTTAGGGGCAGGGGGAGGCCAGCCCCAGCATTTT

v_gene: TRBV5-4
d_gene: -
j_gene: TRBJ1-5
abundance: few
CDR3aa: CASSLGPQGNQPQHF
CDR3nt: TGTGCCAGCAGCTTGGGCCCCCAGGGCAATCAGCCCCAGCATTTT

v_gene: TRBV19
d_gene: TRBD1
j_gene: TRBJ2-5
abundance: -
CDR3aa: CASGTGQGVKTQYF
CDR3nt: TGTGCCAGTGGTACGGGACAGGGCGTTAAGACCCAGTACTTC

v_gene: TRBV4-3
d_gene: -
j_gene: TRBJ1-4
abundance: -
CDR3aa: CASSPRHFSDNEKLFF
CDR3nt: TGCGCCAGCAGCCCCAGACACTTTTCTGATAATGAAAAACTGTTTTTT

v_gene: TRBV11-2
d_gene: TRBD1
j_gene: TRBJ1-6
abundance: -
CDR3aa: CASTGGTVYSPLHF
CDR3nt: TGTGCCAGCACTGGGGGGACAGTATATTCACCCCTCCACTTT

v_gene: TRBV29-1
d_gene: TRBD1
j_gene: TRBJ2-5
abundance: -
CDR3aa: CSALQGSETQYF
CDR3nt: TGCAGCGCCCTACAGGGGTCAGAGACCCAGTACTTC

v_gene: TRBV4-1
d_gene: TRBD1
j_gene: TRBJ2-7
abundance: -
CDR3aa: CASSEGTADSYEQYF
CDR3nt: TGCGCCAGCAGCGAAGGGACAGCAGACTCCTACGAGCAGTACTTC

v_gene: TRBV24-1
d_gene: TRBD2
j_gene: TRBJ2-7
abundance: -
CDR3aa: CATSDLLPGTSGRIRYEQYF
CDR3nt: TGTGCCACCAGTGATTTGCTACCCGGGACTAGCGGGAGGATCCGCTACGAGCAGTACTTC

v_gene: TRBV5-5
d_gene: -
j_gene: TRBJ1-4
abundance: -
CDR3aa: CASSEGVPTNEKLFF
CDR3nt: TGTGCCAGCAGCGAGGGGGTACCAACTAATGAAAAACTGTTTTTT

v_gene: TRBV7-9
d_gene: -
j_gene: TRBJ1-4
abundance: -
CDR3aa: CASSLGTPATNEKLFF
CDR3nt: TGTGCCAGCAGCTTAGGGACTCCTGCAACTAATGAAAAACTGTTTTTT

v_gene: TRBV30
d_gene: TRBD1
j_gene: TRBJ2-3
abundance: medium-sized
CDR3aa: CAWSVPPGTGTDTQYF
CDR3nt: TGTGCCTGGAGTGTACCCCCCGGGACAGGCACAGATACGCAGTATTTT

v_gene: TRBV5-4
d_gene: TRBD2
j_gene: TRBJ2-5
abundance: -
CDR3aa: CASSSLSGSKETQYF
CDR3nt: TGTGCCAGCAGTTCACTAAGCGGGAGTAAAGAGACCCAGTACTTC

v_gene: TRBV28
d_gene: -
j_gene: TRBJ2-5
abundance: -
CDR3aa: CASSLRQETQYF
CDR3nt: TGTGCCAGCAGTTTGAGGCAAGAGACCCAGTACTTC

v_gene: TRBV28
d_gene: -
j_gene: TRBJ1-5
abundance: -
CDR3aa: CASSAIQGTQPQHF
CDR3nt: TGTGCCAGCAGTGCCATACAGGGTACTCAGCCCCAGCATTTT

v_gene: TRBV3-1/TRBV3-2
d_gene: TRBD1
j_gene: TRBJ1-4
abundance: -
CDR3aa: CASSLYSGGTNEKLFF
CDR3nt: TGTGCCAGCAGCCTTTACTCAGGGGGAACTAATGAAAAACTGTTTTTT